These T cell receptor beta chains were read from a single sample in a study of vaccination and CD4 T cells after COVID-19. Each CDR3 protein is one row after TCRdb ran MiXCR on the PCR reads. Among 11,000 to 15,000 distinct CDR3 sequences listed, 61% were seen once. These TCRs are of unknown antigen specificity. The sequenced sample was CD4+ T cells from blood, cultured in vitro. The receptor set was obtained from a human donor who had recovered from COVID-19. Each CDR3 is given with its conserved first and last residue. A D gene is named only where the DNA matches it firmly. A clone size is listed for some rows: how often the clone was seen (once, few, many), or a class if it is expanded.

cdr3_aa: CAGSVDSPRTDTQYF
cdr3_nt: TGTGCCGGCAGTGTCGACTCTCCGAGGACAGATACGCAGTATTTT
v_call: TRBV2
j_call: TRBJ2-3
clone_size: .
d_call: .

cdr3_aa: CASSFSGGGNYGYTF
cdr3_nt: TGTGCCAGCAGCTTCTCCGGGGGGGGTAACTATGGCTACACCTTC
v_call: TRBV11-3
j_call: TRBJ1-2
clone_size: .
d_call: .

cdr3_aa: CASSTGTLNTEAFF
cdr3_nt: TGTGCCAGCTCAACAGGGACATTGAACACTGAAGCTTTCTTT
v_call: TRBV6-2/TRBV6-3
j_call: TRBJ1-1
clone_size: few
d_call: .

cdr3_aa: CASAGTENSPLHF
cdr3_nt: TGTGCCAGTGCCGGGACAGAAAATTCACCCCTCCACTTT
v_call: TRBV19
j_call: TRBJ1-6
clone_size: .
d_call: TRBD1

cdr3_aa: CSTDRGGGRDEAFF
cdr3_nt: TGCAGTACCGACCGGGGGGGCGGTCGGGACGAAGCTTTCTTT
v_call: TRBV20-1
j_call: TRBJ1-1
clone_size: medium-sized
d_call: .

cdr3_aa: CATSRGDNRDVANYGYTF
cdr3_nt: TGTGCCACCAGCAGGGGAGATAACAGGGACGTAGCTAACTATGGCTACACCTTC
v_call: TRBV15
j_call: TRBJ1-2
clone_size: .
d_call: .

cdr3_aa: CASSSQGEGRNQPQHF
cdr3_nt: TGTGCCAGTAGTAGCCAGGGGGAAGGTCGCAATCAGCCCCAGCATTTT
v_call: TRBV19
j_call: TRBJ1-5
clone_size: .
d_call: TRBD1

cdr3_aa: CATMTGLGQPQHF
cdr3_nt: TGTGCCACCATGACAGGATTGGGTCAGCCCCAGCATTTT
v_call: TRBV6-2/TRBV6-3
j_call: TRBJ1-5
clone_size: .
d_call: .

cdr3_aa: CASSLGLYNEQFF
cdr3_nt: TGTGCCAGCAGCCTCGGACTGTACAATGAGCAGTTCTTC
v_call: TRBV7-9
j_call: TRBJ2-1
clone_size: .
d_call: .

cdr3_aa: CHPGLADNTGELFF
cdr3_nt: TGTCACCCCGGCCTAGCGGATAACACCGGGGAGCTGTTTTTT
v_call: TRBV27
j_call: TRBJ2-2
clone_size: few
d_call: TRBD2

cdr3_aa: CASSMGYFRRIGREAFF
cdr3_nt: TGTGCCAGTAGTATGGGCTACTTTCGGCGGATCGGACGTGAAGCTTTCTTT
v_call: TRBV19
j_call: TRBJ1-1
clone_size: .
d_call: .

cdr3_aa: CASRQGGSQPQHF
cdr3_nt: TGTGCCAGCAGACAGGGAGGATCTCAGCCCCAGCATTTT
v_call: TRBV10-3
j_call: TRBJ1-5
clone_size: few
d_call: TRBD1

cdr3_aa: CASSLRIRTLNYNEQFF
cdr3_nt: TGTGCCAGCAGCTTGAGGATCAGGACCTTAAACTACAATGAGCAGTTCTTC
v_call: TRBV5-4
j_call: TRBJ2-1
clone_size: .
d_call: .

cdr3_aa: CASSKEAHGNQPQHF
cdr3_nt: TGTGCCAGCAGCAAAGAAGCCCACGGCAATCAGCCCCAGCATTTT
v_call: TRBV7-2
j_call: TRBJ1-5
clone_size: .
d_call: .

cdr3_aa: CASSQTRGQFGYTF
cdr3_nt: TGTGCCAGCAGTCAAACCAGGGGGCAATTTGGCTACACCTTC
v_call: TRBV6-2/TRBV6-3
j_call: TRBJ1-2
clone_size: .
d_call: TRBD1

cdr3_aa: CASSGQGIGGELFF
cdr3_nt: TGTGCCAGCAGTGGACAGGGGATCGGCGGGGAGCTGTTTTTT
v_call: TRBV2
j_call: TRBJ2-2
clone_size: .
d_call: TRBD1

cdr3_aa: CASSLSGARSYNSPLHF
cdr3_nt: TGTGCCAGCAGCCTCTCTGGGGCGCGTTCCTATAATTCACCCCTCCACTTT
v_call: TRBV14
j_call: TRBJ1-6
clone_size: .
d_call: .

cdr3_aa: CATSRDRRGANEQFF
cdr3_nt: TGTGCCACCAGCAGAGATAGACGGGGGGCGAATGAGCAGTTCTTC
v_call: TRBV15
j_call: TRBJ2-1
clone_size: .
d_call: .

cdr3_aa: CAIRAGQDSNQPQHF
cdr3_nt: TGTGCCATCAGGGCCGGACAGGATAGCAATCAGCCCCAGCATTTT
v_call: TRBV10-3
j_call: TRBJ1-5
clone_size: .
d_call: TRBD1

cdr3_aa: CASSLSPNQETQYF
cdr3_nt: TGTGCCAGCAGCTTAAGTCCAAACCAAGAGACCCAGTACTTC
v_call: TRBV7-9
j_call: TRBJ2-5
clone_size: .
d_call: .

cdr3_aa: CASSDRTSGNTGELFF
cdr3_nt: TGCGCCAGCAGTGATAGGACTAGCGGGAACACCGGGGAGCTGTTTTTT
v_call: TRBV10-1
j_call: TRBJ2-2
clone_size: .
d_call: TRBD2

cdr3_aa: CASSPGHYEQYF
cdr3_nt: TGTGCCAGCAGCCCGGGCCATTACGAGCAGTACTTC
v_call: TRBV7-2
j_call: TRBJ2-7
clone_size: once
d_call: .

cdr3_aa: CASISKRLRHQPQHF
cdr3_nt: TGTGCCAGCATCTCAAAGCGACTTCGGCATCAGCCCCAGCATTTT
v_call: TRBV21-1
j_call: TRBJ1-5
clone_size: .
d_call: .

cdr3_aa: CSARDRVAGGQGIQYF
cdr3_nt: TGCAGTGCTAGAGATCGGGTAGCGGGGGGGCAGGGCATTCAGTACTTC
v_call: TRBV20-1
j_call: TRBJ2-4
clone_size: .
d_call: TRBD2

cdr3_aa: CASTRFGTGENYGYTF
cdr3_nt: TGTGCCAGCACGAGGTTCGGGACAGGAGAGAACTATGGCTACACCTTC
v_call: TRBV7-8
j_call: TRBJ1-2
clone_size: .
d_call: TRBD1

cdr3_aa: CASSLYQEGETQYF
cdr3_nt: TGTGCCAGCAGCCTTTATCAGGAGGGGGAGACCCAGTACTTC
v_call: TRBV7-9
j_call: TRBJ2-5
clone_size: few
d_call: .

cdr3_aa: CASSWGKGTDTQYF
cdr3_nt: TGTGCCAGCAGTTGGGGGAAGGGCACAGATACGCAGTATTTT
v_call: TRBV6-5
j_call: TRBJ2-3
clone_size: .
d_call: .

cdr3_aa: CASSSGTSGNTQYF
cdr3_nt: TGTGCCAGCAGCTCCGGGACTAGCGGGAATACGCAGTATTTT
v_call: TRBV6-4
j_call: TRBJ2-3
clone_size: .
d_call: TRBD2

cdr3_aa: CASSYIFIRGRAFGRAGELFF
cdr3_nt: TGTGCCAGCAGTTACATCTTTATACGCGGGAGGGCCTTTGGACGAGCCGGGGAGCTGTTTTTT
v_call: TRBV6-5
j_call: TRBJ2-2
clone_size: .
d_call: TRBD2

cdr3_aa: CASTEQGFQPQHF
cdr3_nt: TGTGCCAGCACAGAACAGGGGTTTCAGCCCCAGCATTTT
v_call: TRBV6-1
j_call: TRBJ1-5
clone_size: few
d_call: TRBD1

cdr3_aa: CASSDGVGQYF
cdr3_nt: TGCGCCAGCAGTGACGGGGTAGGGCAGTACTTC
v_call: TRBV10-1
j_call: TRBJ2-7
clone_size: .
d_call: .

cdr3_aa: CASSFANQGTVGYTF
cdr3_nt: TGTGCCAGCAGTTTTGCCAACCAAGGGACAGTCGGCTACACCTTC
v_call: TRBV28
j_call: TRBJ1-2
clone_size: few
d_call: TRBD1

cdr3_aa: CATWWGGLDQPQHF
cdr3_nt: TGTGCCACTTGGTGGGGAGGGTTGGATCAGCCCCAGCATTTT
v_call: TRBV6-1
j_call: TRBJ1-5
clone_size: .
d_call: .

cdr3_aa: CASSSYFPPGGGKPYTDTQYF
cdr3_nt: TGTGCCAGCAGCTCCTATTTCCCTCCTGGCGGGGGGAAACCGTACACAGATACGCAGTATTTT
v_call: TRBV11-3
j_call: TRBJ2-3
clone_size: .
d_call: TRBD2

cdr3_aa: CASSQVSREAFF
cdr3_nt: TGCGCCAGCAGCCAAGTGAGTAGGGAAGCTTTCTTT
v_call: TRBV4-1
j_call: TRBJ1-1
clone_size: .
d_call: .

cdr3_aa: CASSFNIVNTIYF
cdr3_nt: TGTGCCAGCAGTTTCAACATTGTGAACACCATATATTTT
v_call: TRBV7-2
j_call: TRBJ1-3
clone_size: .
d_call: .

cdr3_aa: CASSIGGGHQPQHF
cdr3_nt: TGTGCCAGTAGTATAGGGGGAGGGCATCAGCCCCAGCATTTT
v_call: TRBV19
j_call: TRBJ1-5
clone_size: .
d_call: .

cdr3_aa: CASSWSRARTEAFF
cdr3_nt: TGTGCCAGTAGTTGGTCTCGGGCGCGAACTGAAGCTTTCTTT
v_call: TRBV19
j_call: TRBJ1-1
clone_size: .
d_call: .

cdr3_aa: CTSSLAGESRDTQYF
cdr3_nt: TGCACCAGCAGCTTGGCAGGGGAGAGTCGCGATACGCAGTATTTT
v_call: TRBV5-1
j_call: TRBJ2-3
clone_size: .
d_call: .

cdr3_aa: CSARDWTPLAGDTDTQYF
cdr3_nt: TGCAGTGCTAGAGATTGGACCCCACTAGCGGGGGATACAGATACGCAGTATTTT
v_call: TRBV20-1
j_call: TRBJ2-3
clone_size: .
d_call: TRBD2

cdr3_aa: CASSLGGPANTGELFF
cdr3_nt: TGTGCCAGCAGCTTAGGCGGGCCCGCGAACACCGGGGAGCTGTTTTTT
v_call: TRBV7-2
j_call: TRBJ2-2
clone_size: .
d_call: .

cdr3_aa: CSARDTGTAESGYTF
cdr3_nt: TGCAGTGCTAGGGACACCGGGACAGCCGAAAGCGGCTACACCTTC
v_call: TRBV20-1
j_call: TRBJ1-2
clone_size: .
d_call: TRBD1

cdr3_aa: CASSLDPGTLRGYTF
cdr3_nt: TGTGCCAGCAGCTTAGATCCGGGAACATTGAGGGGCTACACCTTC
v_call: TRBV7-2
j_call: TRBJ1-2
clone_size: .
d_call: .

cdr3_aa: CATSDSRVGAGGMETQYF
cdr3_nt: TGTGCCACCAGTGATAGTAGGGTTGGAGCGGGGGGGATGGAGACCCAGTACTTC
v_call: TRBV24-1
j_call: TRBJ2-5
clone_size: .
d_call: TRBD2

cdr3_aa: CASSLEGLTDTQYF
cdr3_nt: TGTGCCAGCAGCTTAGAGGGTTTGACAGATACGCAGTATTTT
v_call: TRBV7-2
j_call: TRBJ2-3
clone_size: few
d_call: .

cdr3_aa: CSAARGTGQETQYF
cdr3_nt: TGCAGTGCTGCGAGAGGGACAGGGCAAGAGACCCAGTACTTC
v_call: TRBV20-1
j_call: TRBJ2-5
clone_size: .
d_call: TRBD1

cdr3_aa: CSPPPRTGGAKFYEQYF
cdr3_nt: TGCAGCCCCCCCCCACGGACAGGGGGCGCGAAGTTCTACGAGCAGTACTTC
v_call: TRBV29-1
j_call: TRBJ2-7
clone_size: medium-sized
d_call: TRBD1

cdr3_aa: CASSLVATQKETQYF
cdr3_nt: TGTGCCAGCAGCTTAGTGGCTACCCAAAAAGAGACCCAGTACTTC
v_call: TRBV7-8
j_call: TRBJ2-5
clone_size: few
d_call: .

cdr3_aa: CASSNRDRGHGYTF
cdr3_nt: TGTGCCAGTAGCAATAGGGACAGGGGCCATGGCTACACCTTC
v_call: TRBV19
j_call: TRBJ1-2
clone_size: once
d_call: TRBD1

cdr3_aa: CSAPRDYGYTF
cdr3_nt: TGCAGTGCTCCCAGGGACTATGGCTACACCTTC
v_call: TRBV20-1
j_call: TRBJ1-2
clone_size: few
d_call: .

cdr3_aa: CAIREGATDTRYF
cdr3_nt: TGTGCCATCAGGGAGGGGGCCACAGATACGCGGTATTTT
v_call: TRBV10-3
j_call: TRBJ2-3
clone_size: .
d_call: .

cdr3_aa: CASSIVGAYEQYF
cdr3_nt: TGTGCCAGTAGTATAGTGGGGGCCTACGAGCAGTACTTC
v_call: TRBV19
j_call: TRBJ2-7
clone_size: .
d_call: .

cdr3_aa: CSASTGGRTEAFF
cdr3_nt: TGCAGTGCCTCGACAGGGGGCAGGACTGAAGCTTTCTTT
v_call: TRBV20-1
j_call: TRBJ1-1
clone_size: .
d_call: TRBD1

cdr3_aa: CATSVGQGSNQPQHF
cdr3_nt: TGTGCCACCAGCGTTGGACAGGGGAGCAATCAGCCCCAGCATTTT
v_call: TRBV24-1
j_call: TRBJ1-5
clone_size: .
d_call: TRBD1

cdr3_aa: CASSDRRVAGGQETQYF
cdr3_nt: TGTGCCAGCAGCGACAGACGGGTTGCGGGAGGCCAAGAGACCCAGTACTTC
v_call: TRBV11-3
j_call: TRBJ2-5
clone_size: .
d_call: TRBD2

cdr3_aa: CASTQGRSLNQPQHF
cdr3_nt: TGTGCCAGCACCCAAGGGCGGTCACTCAATCAGCCCCAGCATTTT
v_call: TRBV12-3/TRBV12-4
j_call: TRBJ1-5
clone_size: .
d_call: .

cdr3_aa: CSASGSSSYNEQFF
cdr3_nt: TGCAGTGCTAGCGGGTCGAGCTCCTACAATGAGCAGTTCTTC
v_call: TRBV20-1
j_call: TRBJ2-1
clone_size: few
d_call: .